The 15 T cell receptor beta chains in this list originate from one sample, sequenced in a study of CD8 T cells in ankylosing spondylitis. The study's findings and limits: A TCR beta motif of under ten highly homologous variants seemed to mark ankylosing spondylitis blood.

MiXCR, applied by TCRdb to the 5' RACE reads, yields one record per CDR3 protein. The data show 350,000 to 450,000 distinct CDR3 sequences, with roughly a quarter seen just once and 0.89% held by the top ten. The antigens these receptors bind are not known. Sequenced sample: blood, either unsorted or a sorted T cell fraction (not recorded which). These receptors were taken from a male donor with ankylosing spondylitis.

The chain recombines TRBV9 with TRBJ1-5; no clear D gene. Trimming shortened V by 4 bases and J by 7 bases, and 12 bases separated the two germline ends. CDR1 SGDLS and CDR2 YYNGEE come from the germline V gene. The CDR3 is 13 amino acids. CDR3 protein: CASSPGEMQPQHF. For the CDR3, the DNA is TGTGCCAGCAGCCCCGGGGAGATGCAGCCCCAGCATTTT.

The chain has TRBV6-2 or TRBV6-3 and TRBJ2-7; unclear D gene. The length of the CDR3 is 13 residues. V gave up 2 bases and J gave up 1 base, with 6 bases separating them. The germline gives CDR1 MNHEY, CDR2 SVGEGT. The CDR3 loop reads CASSYEVSYEQYV. The CDR3 nucleotides are TGTGCCAGCAGTTACGAGGTTTCCTACGAGCAGTACGTC.

This clonotype was seen a single time. The chain is built from TRBV10-1 and TRBJ2-2; D ambiguous. Trimming removed 5 bases from V and 6 bases from J, with 10 bases in between. The CDR3 runs to 13 residues. Germline assignment: CDR1 WNHNN and CDR2 SYGVQD (reference sequence). The CDR3, as DNA: TGCGCCAGCAGTCCCGAAGTTGCCGGGGAGCTGTTTTTT. Protein sequence: CASSPEVAGELFF.

The CDR3 region is CASSLRLAGRDTQYF. CDR3 nucleotides: TGTGCCAGCAGCTTACGACTAGCGGGTCGGGATACGCAGTATTTT. This rearrangement joins TRBV11-2 to TRBJ2-3, with 10 nucleotides matching TRBD2. Per the germline V gene, CDR1 is SGHAT and CDR2 is FQNNGV. The CDR3 runs to 15 residues. V shed 2 bases and J 6 bases; nucleotides not matched to a gene: 5.

This clonotype occurred a few times. The chain has TRBV5-1 and TRBJ1-4; no clear D. The V gene's germline CDR1 is SGHRS and CDR2 YFSETQ. The V end was cut by 0 bases, the J end by 2 bases, with 5 bases between. CDR3 length: 14 residues. The DNA for the CDR3 is TGCGCCAGCAGCTTGGGGAGGACTAATGAAAAACTGTTTTTT. It is translated as CASSLGRTNEKLFF.

This clonotype was recorded a few times. V usage is TRBV5-1 and J usage is TRBJ2-1, with TRBD2 as a possible D gene (7 bases). Trimming removed 6 bases at V and 4 bases at J, with 20 bases between. Germline lookup yields CDR1 SGHRS and CDR2 YFSETQ. The CDR3 runs 16 residues. Here the CDR3 DNA reads TGCGCCAGCACCTCCGGAGGGGGGGGTGGTTACAATGAGCAGTTCTTC. Translation gives CASTSGGGGGYNEQFF.

This clonotype showed up just a few times. CDR3 bases: TGTGCCACCAGTGATTTGGGGACACGCAACACCGGGGAGCTGTTTTTT. Its translation is CATSDLGTRNTGELFF. V is TRBV24-1 and J is TRBJ2-2; D may be TRBD1 (6 bases). The CDR3 extends over 16 amino acids. Germline loops: CDR1 KGHDR, CDR2 SFDVKD. V dropped 0 bases and J dropped 2 bases, with 9 bases sitting between them.

The chain joins TRBV10-3 to TRBJ2-1, with TRBD2 matching over 12 bases. J gave up 8 bases and V 10 bases, and 6 bases lay outside the gene matches. The germline V gene has CDR1 ENHRY and CDR2 SYGVKD. This CDR3 is 13 amino acids long. CDR3 loop: CATRLAGDDEQFF. The CDR3 nucleotides read TGTGCCACCCGACTAGCGGGAGACGATGAGCAGTTCTTC.

This clonotype was seen a handful of times. The rearrangement uses TRBV12-3 or TRBV12-4 and TRBJ2-6, with unresolved D. Trimming cost V 3 bases and J 3 bases, with 15 bases left between them. CDR3 length equals 17 residues. Here the CDR3 reads CASSFGSAGYGANVLTF. As DNA, the CDR3 is TGTGCCAGCAGTTTTGGCAGCGCAGGATATGGGGCCAACGTCCTGACTTTC.

This clonotype was observed a few times. The rearrangement uses TRBV10-3 and TRBJ2-7, with D perhaps being TRBD1 or TRBD2 (5 bases each). The CDR3 sequence is 14 residues long. Germline V gene data show CDR1 as ENHRY and CDR2 as SYGVKD. V was clipped by 8 bases and J by 3 bases, with 17 bases between them. The CDR3 DNA sequence: TGTGCCATCTTTACCCCCGGGGCCGACTACGAGCAGTACTTC. Protein: CAIFTPGADYEQYF.

This clonotype was recorded a few times. The CDR3 nucleotides are TGTGCCAGCAGTTACTCGGGTTCGAGCGGCCTCACAGATACGCAGTATTTT. The encoded protein is CASSYSGSSGLTDTQYF. The chain links TRBV6-2 or TRBV6-3 to TRBJ2-3; tentatively, D is TRBD2 (5 bases). V was trimmed by 0 bases and J by 2 bases, leaving 15 bases between them. There are 17 residues in the CDR3. Germline CDR1 MNHEY, CDR2 SVGEGT.

In this sample, this clonotype turned up a few times. This chain links TRBV5-1 with TRBJ2-3; 7 bases are shared with TRBD1. CDR3 length equals 15 residues. The trim removed 4 bases at V and 3 bases at J, leaving 8 bases unmatched. The V gene's germline CDR1 is SGHRS and CDR2 YFSETQ. CDR3 nucleotide sequence: TGCGCCAGCAGCGGGGACAGACGGGATACAGATACGCAGTATTTT. Amino acid sequence: CASSGDRRDTDTQYF.

A few counts support this clonotype. The V call is TRBV4-2, the J call TRBJ2-7, with 7 bases matching TRBD2. CDR1 is LGHNA, CDR2 YNFKEQ, per germline. This CDR3 spans 16 amino acids. The V gene end was trimmed by 3 bases and the J gene end by 1 base; junction bases not matched to a gene: 9. The CDR3 spells CASSHEYGGISYEQYF. CDR3 coding DNA: TGTGCCAGCAGCCATGAGTACGGGGGGATTTCCTACGAGCAGTACTTC.

This clonotype was detected only a few times. The CDR3 loop reads CASSLRTGRGPYYGYTF. The CDR3 bases are TGCGCCAGCAGCTTACGGACAGGCAGGGGACCCTATTATGGCTACACCTTC. The chain couples TRBV4-1 to TRBJ1-2; 7 nucleotides match TRBD1. Looked up from germline, CDR1 is MGHRA and CDR2 is YSYEKL. V was clipped by 5 bases and J by 5 bases; unmatched bases: 17. This CDR3 region has 17 residues.

This clonotype was observed a few times. This CDR3 is CASSPRGQGRNQPQHF. The CDR3 DNA reads TGTGCCAGCAGCCCTAGGGGGCAGGGGAGGAATCAGCCCCAGCATTTT. The chain combines TRBV7-2 with TRBJ1-5; 7 bases align to TRBD1. CDR3 length: 16 residues. Looked up from germline, CDR1 is SGHTA and CDR2 is FQGNSA. With V trimmed by 5 bases and J by 4 bases, 11 bases remained unmatched.